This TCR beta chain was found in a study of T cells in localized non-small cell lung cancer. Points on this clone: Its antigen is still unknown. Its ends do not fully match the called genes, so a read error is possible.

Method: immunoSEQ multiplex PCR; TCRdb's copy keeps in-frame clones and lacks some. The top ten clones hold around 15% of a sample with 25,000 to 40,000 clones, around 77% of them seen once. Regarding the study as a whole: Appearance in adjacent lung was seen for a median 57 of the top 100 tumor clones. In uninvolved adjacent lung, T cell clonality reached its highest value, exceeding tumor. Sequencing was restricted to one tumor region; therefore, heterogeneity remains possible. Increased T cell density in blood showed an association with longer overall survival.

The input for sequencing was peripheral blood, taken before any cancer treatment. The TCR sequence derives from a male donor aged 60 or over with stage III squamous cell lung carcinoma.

The CDR3 DNA sequence: TGTGCCAGCAGTTCGGGGGGGAATCGGCCCCAGCATTTT. This gives the protein CASSSGGNRPQHF. V gene TRBV6-6 combines with J gene TRBJ1-5; possibly TRBD1 for D (5 bases). The CDR3 contains 13 residues. Germline CDR1 MNHNY, CDR2 SVGAGI (reference sequence).